The 31 T cell receptor beta chains below were found in one sample sequenced in a study of cytotoxic CD8 clonotypes in ibrutinib-treated CLL. Clones were sequenced by immunoSEQ multiplex PCR, and TCRdb holds only the in-frame ones, with some missing. The sample contains approximately 120,000 clones, around 80% of which appear only once. The sample here was PBMCs, taken after 24 months of ibrutinib treatment. The receptor source for this set is a human donor with chronic lymphocytic leukemia.

The V gene is TRBV5-1, the J gene TRBJ2-3; either TRBD1 or TRBD2 may supply D (6 bases each). Germline CDR1 SGHRS, CDR2 YFSETQ. There are 13 residues in the CDR3. The V and J ends lost 2 bases and 3 bases respectively, with 7 bases between them. Here the CDR3 DNA reads TGCGCCAGCAGCTTAGGGGGGACAGATACGCAGTATTTT. Its protein is CASSLGGTDTQYF.

The chain joins TRBV6-1 to TRBJ1-2; the D is unclear. There are 15 residues in the CDR3. Germline V CDR1 and CDR2: MNHNS, SASEGT. V was clipped by 3 bases and J by 0 bases, with 11 bases between them. In nucleotides, the CDR3 is TGTGCCAGCAGTGACATGGCAGGCGCTAACTATGGCTACACCTTC. Protein product: CASSDMAGANYGYTF.

With regard to this clone: Other DNA sequences in the sample encode the same CDR3. The chain uses TRBV7-9 and TRBJ1-6, with unresolved D. Per germline, CDR1 SEHNR and CDR2 FQNEAQ (reference sequence). The CDR3 is 13 amino acids. Deletions cut 1 base from V and 7 bases from J, with 5 bases between. DNA of the CDR3: TGTGCCAGCAGCTTAGAGGGCAATTCACCCCTCCACTTT. Translated, it gives CASSLEGNSPLHF.

The chain links TRBV5-4 to TRBJ2-5, with TRBD1 matching over 8 bases. This CDR3 contains 15 residues. Germline V CDR1 and CDR2: SGHNT, YYREEE (reference sequence). Trimming removed 4 bases from V and 2 bases from J; junction bases left unmatched: 7. This CDR3 reads CASSTGQGYQETQYF. In DNA, the CDR3 is TGTGCCAGCAGCACTGGACAGGGCTATCAAGAGACCCAGTACTTC.

The chain carries TRBV25-1 and TRBJ1-1; unclear D gene. Germline assignment: CDR1 MGHDK and CDR2 SYGVNS. Between the trimmed V and J ends, which lost 2 bases and 2 bases, there was a span of 15 bases. The CDR3 is made up of 16 amino acids. CDR3 DNA: TGTGCCAGCAGTGAAGAAGGTAGGGCGATCAACACTGAAGCTTTCTTT. It specifies CASSEEGRAINTEAFF.

The chain is built from TRBV27 and TRBJ1-5, with TRBD1 matching over 11 bases. The CDR3 loop spans 16 amino acids. Germline V CDR1 and CDR2: MNHEY, SMNVEV (reference sequence). The J segment lost 4 bases and the V segment lost 4 bases, leaving 6 bases of the junction unmatched. The CDR3: CASSSGTGGLNQPQHF. The CDR3 coding sequence is TGTGCCAGCAGTTCGGGGACAGGGGGATTAAATCAGCCCCAGCATTTT.

The rearrangement uses TRBV5-1 and TRBJ1-5, with D tentatively TRBD1 (5 bases). The CDR3 is 15 residues long. V was trimmed by 2 bases and J by 2 bases, leaving 11 bases between them. Germline V gives CDR1 SGHRS, CDR2 YFSETQ. CDR3 in amino acids: CASSFTGDGNQPQHF. CDR3 in DNA: TGCGCCAGCAGCTTTACGGGGGATGGCAATCAGCCCCAGCATTTT.

The chain couples TRBV4-3 to TRBJ2-7; D is possibly TRBD2 (5 bases). The ends were cut back, 0 bases at V and 1 base at J, with 10 bases in the middle. The length of the CDR3 is 15 residues. CDR1 is LGHNA and CDR2 is YSLEER in the germline V gene. The DNA for the CDR3 is TGCGCCAGCAGCCAAGAAGCGGTACCTTCCTACGAGCAGTACTTC. Its protein product is CASSQEAVPSYEQYF.

This CDR3 is CASSVAPGNTIYF. In nucleotides, the CDR3 is TGTGCCAGCAGCGTAGCACCGGGAAACACCATATATTTT. The chain uses TRBV9 and TRBJ1-3; unclear D gene. Germline CDR1 SGDLS, CDR2 YYNGEE. Trimming pared 0 bases from V and 4 bases from J, leaving 5 bases between. The CDR3 is made up of 13 amino acids. Based on the CDR3 plus reference TRBV9 and TRBJ1-3, the full variable domain is DSGVTQTPKHLITATGQRVTLRCSPRSGDLSVYWYQQSLDQGLQFLIQYYNGEERAKGNILERFSAQQFPDLHSELNLSSLELGDSALYFCASSVAPGNTIYFGEGSWLTVV.

The chain uses TRBV2 and TRBJ2-4; TRBD1 is a possible D gene (5 bases). The germline V gene has CDR1 SNHLY and CDR2 FYNNEI. V was trimmed by 4 bases and J by 8 bases, leaving 12 bases between them. This CDR3 is 13 amino acids long. CDR3 DNA: TGTGCCAGCAGTGGAAACAAAGGGGACATTCAGTACTTC. Its translation is CASSGNKGDIQYF.

The chain recombines TRBV5-1 with TRBJ2-5; TRBD2 matches at 7 bases. The CDR3 runs to 15 residues. The ends lost 4 bases at V and 5 bases at J; junction bases unmatched: 11. Looked up from germline, CDR1 is SGHRS and CDR2 is YFSETQ. CDR3: CASSPGTNVWETQYF. The CDR3 coding sequence is TGCGCCAGCAGCCCCGGGACTAACGTTTGGGAGACCCAGTACTTC. Drawing the rest from reference TRBV5-1 and TRBJ2-5, the complete variable domain is KAGVTQTPRYLIKTRGQQVTLSCSPISGHRSVSWYQQTPGQGLQFLFEYFSETQRNKGNFPGRFSGRQFSNSRSEMNVSTLELGDSALYLCASSPGTNVWETQYFGPGTRLLVL.

This sequence joins TRBV6-5 and TRBJ2-7, with D maybe TRBD2 (6 bases). V was clipped by 6 bases and J by 5 bases, with 20 bases between them. CDR1 and CDR2 from the germline V gene are MNHEY and SVGAGI. This CDR3 is 15 amino acids long. DNA of the CDR3: TGTGCCAGCAGGAGATCCTGGGGGGTGGTAGACGAGCAGTACTTC. As protein: CASRRSWGVVDEQYF.

This clone was recorded a few times. V is TRBV28 and J is TRBJ2-4; 7 bases are a match to TRBD2. The germline gives CDR1 MDHEN, CDR2 SYDVKM. The CDR3 has 16 amino acids. V shed 4 bases and J 1 base; nucleotides not matched to a gene: 7. CDR3 protein: CASSSRLARAKNIQYF. The CDR3, as DNA: TGTGCCAGCAGTTCCCGACTAGCTCGGGCCAAAAACATTCAGTACTTC.

J is TRBJ2-3 and V is TRBV6-4; D remains unclear. V lost 5 bases and J 4 bases, leaving 10 bases between the germline ends. Per germline, CDR1 MRHNA and CDR2 SNTAGT. The CDR3 sequence is 13 residues long. CDR3 sequence reads: CASSIGPPDTQYF. As DNA, the CDR3 is TGTGCCAGCAGTATCGGCCCCCCAGATACGCAGTATTTT.

The rearrangement joins TRBV5-5 to TRBJ2-1; 8 positions match TRBD2. Germline CDR1 SGHKS, CDR2 YYEKEE (reference sequence). This CDR3 contains 14 residues. The V gene end was trimmed by 4 bases and the J gene end by 5 bases; junction bases not matched to a gene: 5. The CDR3 here is CASSTSGGNNEQFF. CDR3 nucleotides: TGTGCCAGCAGCACGAGCGGGGGAAACAATGAGCAGTTCTTC.

The rearrangement links TRBV10-3 to TRBJ2-2, with TRBD1 identical over 9 bases. This CDR3 has 15 amino acids. Germline V CDR1 and CDR2: ENHRY, SYGVKD. The V gene end was trimmed by 3 bases and the J gene end by 8 bases; junction bases not matched to a gene: 7. Here the CDR3 reads CAISENRGLSGELFF. In DNA, the CDR3 is TGTGCCATCAGTGAAAACAGGGGGCTCTCTGGGGAGCTGTTTTTT.

The chain is built from TRBV4-3 and TRBJ1-6, with a possible D match to TRBD1 (5 bases). Germline CDR1 reads LGHNA; CDR2 reads YSLEER. This CDR3 comprises 15 residues. Trimming cost V 0 bases and J 10 bases, with 13 bases left between them. CDR3 region: CASSQDFGARSPLHF. CDR3 sequence (DNA): TGCGCCAGCAGCCAAGATTTTGGGGCCAGGTCACCCCTCCACTTT.

In regard to this clone: At one end the junction does not follow the germline gene, possibly because of a read error. The CDR3, as DNA: TGTGCCATCAGTGAGCGGGCCGAGGAGTACTTC. Translated, it gives CAISERAEEYF. The V call is TRBV10-3, the J call TRBJ2-7; unclear D gene. This CDR3 contains 11 residues. CDR1 is ENHRY and CDR2 is SYGVKD in the germline V gene.

The V gene is TRBV9, the J gene TRBJ1-6; D gene uncertain. The CDR3 is 13 amino acids. Germline CDR1 is SGDLS and CDR2 is YYNGEE. V lost 7 bases and J lost 9, with 14 bases in between. CDR3 in amino acids: CASAVEVRSPLHF. The DNA for the CDR3 is TGTGCCAGCGCGGTGGAGGTGCGTTCACCCCTCCACTTT.

The V call is TRBV18, the J call TRBJ2-6; D not resolved. Trimming took 3 bases from V and 0 from J, leaving 21 bases between them. CDR1 is KGHSH, CDR2 LQKENI, per germline. This CDR3 is built from 20 residues. Here the CDR3 reads CASSPLVPSLTTSGANVLTF. The CDR3 nucleotides read TGTGCCAGCTCACCCCTTGTCCCATCCCTTACTACCTCTGGGGCCAACGTCCTGACTTTC.

J is TRBJ2-3 and V is TRBV5-8, with 7 bases that match TRBD2. J was trimmed by 0 bases and V by 1 base; bases with no gene match: 11. The CDR3 has 18 residues. The germline V gene has CDR1 SGHTS and CDR2 YDEGEE. The CDR3 coding sequence is TGTGCCAGCAGCTTGTGGGAGGGCAGCCGTCCTAGCACAGATACGCAGTATTTT. Translating gives CASSLWEGSRPSTDTQYF.

This chain links TRBV5-1 with TRBJ1-2; D might be TRBD1 (6 bases). The CDR3 has 16 amino acids. V was trimmed by 0 bases and J by 7 bases, leaving 19 bases between them. Germline loops: CDR1 SGHRS, CDR2 YFSETQ. CDR3 in DNA: TGCGCCAGCAGCTTGGAACTACAGGGACTCGGGAGTGGCTACACCTTC. Encoded protein: CASSLELQGLGSGYTF.

This clone was counted at least ten times. This sequence joins TRBV11-2 and TRBJ1-3; 12 positions agree with TRBD1. Germline V gene sequence: CDR1 SGHAT, CDR2 FQNNGV. Trimming took 2 bases from V and 3 from J; bases not matched to a gene: 8. The length of the CDR3 is 18 residues. The CDR3 DNA reads TGTGCCAGCAGCTTAAGGGACAGGGGGCTTACTGGTGGAAACACCATATATTTT. Translated, it gives CASSLRDRGLTGGNTIYF.

The J gene is TRBJ1-4, the V gene TRBV19; D is undetermined. The germline V gene has CDR1 LNHDA and CDR2 SQIVND (reference sequence). This CDR3 is built from 14 residues. Trimming removed 5 bases from V and 8 bases from J, with 15 bases in between. This CDR3 is CASSGDKPLEKLFF. The CDR3 coding sequence is TGTGCCAGTAGTGGTGACAAGCCCTTGGAAAAACTGTTTTTT.

The V and J genes are TRBV7-2 and TRBJ1-2; D is possibly TRBD1 (5 bases). The V and J ends lost 6 bases and 0 bases respectively, with 8 bases between them. This CDR3 comprises 13 residues. Germline V CDR1 and CDR2: SGHTA, FQGNSA. The CDR3, as DNA: TGTGCCAGCAGGGCGGGGGCTAACTATGGCTACACCTTC. Amino acids: CASRAGANYGYTF.

The chain couples TRBV6-5 to TRBJ1-1, with D unclear. Germline values: CDR1 MNHEY, CDR2 SVGAGI. V lost 6 bases, J lost 5 bases, and 16 bases lay in between. The length of the CDR3 is 14 residues. In DNA form, the CDR3 reads TGTGCCAGCAGCCAAGGACCCCAGCGGACTGAAGCTTTCTTT. Its protein is CASSQGPQRTEAFF.

J is TRBJ1-2 and V is TRBV7-9, with 11 bases that match TRBD1. V shed 2 bases, J shed 6 bases, and the junction held 2 bases outside the gene matches. Germline CDR1 reads SEHNR; CDR2 reads FQNEAQ (reference sequence). This CDR3 is built from 14 residues. The CDR3 sequence is CASSLRDRGDGYTF. The CDR3 coding sequence is TGTGCCAGCAGCTTAAGGGACAGGGGGGATGGCTACACCTTC.

This chain joins TRBV30 and TRBJ1-2; 10 bases match TRBD1. V gave up 1 base and J gave up 3 bases; unmatched junction bases: 5. The CDR3 covers 15 residues. Per germline, CDR1 GTSNPN and CDR2 SVGIG (reference sequence). In DNA form, the CDR3 reads TGTGCCTGGAGTGGGGACAGGGGTCGTCACTATGGCTACACCTTC. It encodes CAWSGDRGRHYGYTF. Based on the CDR3 plus reference TRBV30 and TRBJ1-2, the full variable domain is SQTIHQWPATLVQPVGSPLSLECTVEGTSNPNLYWYRQAAGRGLQLLFYSVGIGQISSEVPQNLSASRPQDRQFILSSKKLLLSDSGFYLCAWSGDRGRHYGYTFGSGTRLTVV.

The rearrangement links TRBV2 to TRBJ2-7; the D is unclear. Germline-derived CDR1 and CDR2 are SNHLY and FYNNEI. V lost 3 bases and J 2 bases, leaving 11 bases between the germline ends. The CDR3 length is 14 residues. Written as DNA, the CDR3 is TGTGCCAGCAGTGAGTCGCAGAAGGCCTACGAGCAGTACTTC. Its protein product is CASSESQKAYEQYF. Filled out from reference TRBV2 and TRBJ2-7, the complete variable domain reads EPEVTQTPSHQVTQMGQEVILRCVPISNHLYFYWYRQILGQKVEFLVSFYNNEISEKSEIFDDQFSVERPDGSNFTLKIRSTKLEDSAMYFCASSESQKAYEQYFGPGTRLTVT.

This CDR3 is CASSPRTGGTTLETQYF. The CDR3 DNA follows: TGTGCCAGCAGCCCCCGGACTGGGGGGACAACGTTAGAGACCCAGTACTTC. The V gene is TRBV7-3, the J gene TRBJ2-5; TRBD1 or TRBD2 may be the D gene (6 bases each). The CDR3 loop spans 17 amino acids. Germline V gene lookup returns CDR1 SGHTA and CDR2 FQGTGA. The V and J ends lost 5 bases and 4 bases respectively, with 23 bases between them. Full variable domain (rest looked up from reference TRBV7-3 and TRBJ2-5): GAGVSQTPSNKVTEKGKYVELRCDPISGHTALYWYRQSLGQGPEFLIYFQGTGAADDSGLPNDRFFAVRPEGSVSTLKIQRTERGDSAVYLCASSPRTGGTTLETQYFGPGTRLLVL.

This clone was picked up a small number of times. The gene calls are TRBV19 and TRBJ2-2; D might be TRBD1 (5 bases). The length of the CDR3 is 17 residues. Between the trimmed V and J ends, which lost 2 bases and 2 bases, there was a span of 15 bases. CDR1 and CDR2 (germline): LNHDA, SQIVND (reference sequence). The CDR3 spells CASSISGSNLNTGELFF. The CDR3 nucleotides are TGTGCCAGTAGTATATCAGGGTCTAACTTAAACACCGGGGAGCTGTTTTTT. The full variable domain, its missing parts supplied by reference TRBV19 and TRBJ2-2, is DGGITQSPKYLFRKEGQNVTLSCEQNLNHDAMYWYRQDPGQGLRLIYYSQIVNDFQKGDIAEGYSVSREKKESFPLTVTSAQKNPTAFYLCASSISGSNLNTGELFFGEGSRLTVL.